The following is a T cell receptor (beta chain) sequence with its context. Antigen: not known. Sequencing was performed with immunoSEQ multiplex PCR; in TCRdb, only in-frame clones are kept and a portion is missing. Among 77,000 or so clones listed, about 91% were seen once. This specimen belongs to a study of T cell responses to AZD1222 COVID-19 vaccine. Study-wide findings and caveats: Reportedly, nearly half the spike-specific TCRs target unmutated variant regions. Clonal diversity was possibly underestimated; the donors were predominantly white British and more often female. Along spike, vaccine-associated CD4 TCRs were found throughout, with dominance at 160-218 and 743-854. Spike-specific TCR breadth and depth grew following two AZD1222 doses.

CDR3 length: 15 amino acids. CDR1 SGHTA and CDR2 FQGTGA come from the germline V gene. V gave up 2 bases and J gave up 0 bases, with 9 bases separating them. The origin of this receptor is an adult in good health. The starting material was peripheral blood, obtained on day 0 of AZD1222 vaccination. The chain links TRBV7-3 to TRBJ2-3; maybe TRBD2 (5 bases). The CDR3 sequence is CASSLQGGSTDTQYF. The DNA for the CDR3 is TGTGCCAGCAGCTTACAAGGCGGGAGCACAGATACGCAGTATTTT.